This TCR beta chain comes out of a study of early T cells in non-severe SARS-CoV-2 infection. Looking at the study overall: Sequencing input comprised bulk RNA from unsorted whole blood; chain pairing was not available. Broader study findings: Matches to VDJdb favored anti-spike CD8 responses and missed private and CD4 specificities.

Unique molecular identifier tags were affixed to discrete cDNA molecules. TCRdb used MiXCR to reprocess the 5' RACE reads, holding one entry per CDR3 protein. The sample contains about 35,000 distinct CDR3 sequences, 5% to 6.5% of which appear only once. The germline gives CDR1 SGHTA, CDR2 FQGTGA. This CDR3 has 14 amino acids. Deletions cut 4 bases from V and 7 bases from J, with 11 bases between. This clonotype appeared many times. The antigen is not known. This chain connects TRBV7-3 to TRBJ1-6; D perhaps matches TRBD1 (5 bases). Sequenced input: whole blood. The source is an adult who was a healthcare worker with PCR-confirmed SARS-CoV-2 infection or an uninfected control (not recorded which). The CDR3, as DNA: TGTGCCAGCAGCTCTCAGGGTGGGAATTCACCCCTCCACTTT. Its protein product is CASSSQGGNSPLHF. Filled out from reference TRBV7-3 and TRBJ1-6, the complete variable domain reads GAGVSQTPSNKVTEKGKYVELRCDPISGHTALYWYRQSLGQGPEFLIYFQGTGAADDSGLPNDRFFAVRPEGSVSTLKIQRTERGDSAVYLCASSSQGGNSPLHFGNGTRLTVT.